The rows below give T cell receptor beta chains drawn from one sample of a study of cytomegalovirus exposure and HLA in healthy donors. Some clones are missing from TCRdb's copy, which holds only in-frame ones; the method was immunoSEQ multiplex PCR. The sample has about 170,000 clones; about 95% are singletons. The sequenced sample consisted of PBMCs. These receptors were obtained from a young woman in good health and CMV-seronegative. The CDR3 runs from the conserved cysteine through the conserved F or W. D genes are given only for firm matches. The size of a clone is reported for some rows only, either as once, few or many, or as a class for expanded clones.

>.|.|TRBJ2-7|TRBV7-2
CASTHLGGATYEQYF
TGTGCCAGCACCCACTTGGGGGGGGCGACCTACGAGCAGTACTTC
>.|TRBD1|TRBJ1-2|TRBV4-2
CASSRTMGQANYGYTF
TGTGCCAGCAGCCGTACTATGGGACAGGCAAACTATGGCTACACCTTC
>.|TRBD2|TRBJ2-3|TRBV7-9
CASSLRGGVADTQYF
TGTGCCAGCAGCTTGCGTGGGGGGGTCGCAGATACGCAGTATTTT
>.|TRBD1|TRBJ2-1|TRBV5-8
CASSLGQGPNNEQFF
TGTGCCAGCAGCTTGGGACAGGGGCCCAACAATGAGCAGTTCTTC
>.|.|TRBJ2-1|TRBV7-3
CASSPYLTSPDNEQFF
TGTGCCAGCAGCCCATATCTTACTAGTCCCGACAATGAGCAGTTCTTC
>.|.|TRBJ1-2|TRBV29-1
CSVAAGQNYGYTF
TGCAGCGTCGCGGCAGGACAGAACTATGGCTACACCTTC
>.|.|TRBJ2-7|TRBV4-1
CASSPRDTYEQYF
TGCGCCAGCAGCCCCCGGGACACCTACGAGCAGTACTTC
>once|.|TRBJ2-1|TRBV18
CASSLDKISYNEQFF
TGTGCCAGCTCATTGGACAAGATCTCCTACAATGAGCAGTTCTTC
>.|TRBD1|TRBJ2-5|TRBV2
CASSLQGARETQYF
TGTGCCAGCAGTCTACAGGGGGCCCGCGAGACCCAGTACTTC
>.|TRBD1|TRBJ2-7|TRBV7-9
CASSFQGAREQYF
TGTGCCAGCAGCTTCCAGGGGGCCCGCGAGCAGTACTTC
>.|.|TRBJ2-3|TRBV13
CASSLSSADTQYF
TGTGCCAGCAGCTTATCTAGCGCAGATACGCAGTATTTT
>.|.|TRBJ2-1|TRBV5-6
CASTRRGVPNNEQFF
TGTGCCAGCACCCGACGCGGAGTCCCTAACAATGAGCAGTTCTTC
>.|.|TRBJ2-1|TRBV4-3
CASSQEGAWNEQFF
TGCGCCAGCAGCCAAGAGGGGGCTTGGAATGAGCAGTTCTTC
>.|.|TRBJ2-3|TRBV7-3
CASSPTPGGTDTQYF
TGTGCCAGCAGCCCCACGCCAGGGGGCACAGATACGCAGTATTTT
>.|TRBD1|TRBJ2-7|TRBV5-5
CASSFAGGQGEQYF
TGTGCCAGCAGCTTCGCAGGGGGCCAGGGAGAGCAGTACTTC
>.|.|TRBJ1-1|TRBV29-1
CSVDGIRPMNTEAFF
TGCAGCGTTGACGGGATTAGGCCGATGAACACTGAAGCTTTCTTT
>.|TRBD1|TRBJ2-5|TRBV19
CASSGDRGRSETQYF
TGTGCCAGCAGCGGGGACAGGGGGCGTAGTGAGACCCAGTACTTC
>.|.|TRBJ2-7|TRBV10-2
CASSGRIDEQYF
TGCGCCAGCAGTGGGAGAATAGACGAGCAGTACTTC
>once|.|TRBJ2-3|TRBV19
CASSAVRPGADTQYF
TGTGCCAGTAGCGCCGTACGGCCAGGGGCAGATACGCAGTATTTT
>.|.|TRBJ1-1|TRBV18
CASSPEAKIEAFF
TGTGCCAGCTCACCTGAGGCTAAAATTGAAGCTTTCTTT
>.|TRBD1|TRBJ2-2|TRBV5-1
CASSLGTGNTGELFF
TGCGCCAGCAGCTTGGGGACAGGGAACACCGGGGAGCTGTTTTTT
>.|.|TRBJ2-5|TRBV4-3
CASSQEGANQETQYF
TGCGCCAGCAGCCAAGAGGGAGCGAATCAAGAGACCCAGTACTTC
>.|TRBD1|TRBJ2-1|TRBV29-1
CSVVILYADRASYNEQFF
TGCAGCGTTGTTATCTTGTACGCCGACAGGGCCTCCTACAATGAGCAGTTCTTC
>.|TRBD1|TRBJ2-7|TRBV19
CASSSWGGQGNYEQYF
TGTGCCAGTAGTTCCTGGGGGGGACAGGGAAACTACGAGCAGTACTTC
>.|TRBD2|TRBJ2-2|TRBV18
CASSPTGTSGGTYTGELFF
TGTGCCAGCTCACCGACCGGGACTAGCGGGGGGACCTACACCGGGGAGCTGTTTTTT
>once|TRBD1|TRBJ2-3|TRBV2
CASSKDRGFADTQYF
TGTGCCAGCAGTAAGGACAGGGGTTTTGCAGATACGCAGTATTTT
>.|.|TRBJ1-5|TRBV19
CASSILAVAQPQHF
TGTGCCAGTAGTATTCTGGCAGTAGCTCAGCCCCAGCATTTT